The 23 T cell receptor beta chains in this list originate from one sample, sequenced in a study of T cells in localized non-small cell lung cancer. Profiled with immunoSEQ multiplex PCR; TCRdb holds only in-frame clones, not every one. The repertoire consists of about 22,000 clones, with 70% to 85% occurring once and the leading ten covering about 2.6%. The material sequenced was peripheral blood, taken before any cancer treatment. The receptors were sampled from a man aged 35 to 69 with stage I lung adenocarcinoma.

A remark on this clone: It is likely a read error, because the conserved phenylalanine at the end of the CDR3 is missing. Because the CDR3's place on the DNA is in doubt, the DNA is left out and the CDR3 is given as listed by TCRdb. The V call is TRBV5-6, the J call TRBJ1-4. The CDR3 is 11 residues long, counting both termini. In germline, CDR1 is SGHDT, CDR2 YYEEEE. CDR3 residues: CASSREWGGWL.

The chain links TRBV12-5 to TRBJ2-3, with D possibly TRBD2 on 6 matching bases. From germline, CDR1 is LGHNT and CDR2 FRNRAP. The CDR3 has 11 amino acids. CDR3 sequence (DNA): TGTTGCGGGGTGAGCACAGATACGCAGTATTTT. Protein product: CCGVSTDTQYF.

The chain is built from TRBV10-2 and TRBJ2-5; 8 nucleotides align to TRBD2. The CDR3 sequence is 16 residues long. The V segment lost 3 bases and the J segment 7 bases; nucleotides outside the gene matches: 13. Germline CDR1 is WSHSY and CDR2 is SAAADI. CDR3 amino acids: CASSDPSGSTLWTQYF. Here the CDR3 DNA reads TGCGCCAGCAGTGACCCTAGCGGGTCGACGCTTTGGACCCAGTACTTC.

Judged by abundance, this clone is medium-sized. The J gene is TRBJ2-4, the V gene TRBV9; either TRBD1 or TRBD2 may fit D (6 bases each). This CDR3 comprises 14 residues. The V end lost 4 bases, the J end lost 8 bases, and 16 bases lay between the germline ends. Germline loops: CDR1 SGDLS, CDR2 YYNGEE. The CDR3 loop reads CASSNGPGADIQYF. The CDR3 nucleotides read TGTGCCAGCAGCAACGGGCCGGGGGCGGACATTCAGTACTTC.

J is TRBJ1-5 and V is TRBV27, with 7 bases matching TRBD1. CDR3 length equals 15 residues. V was clipped by 6 bases and J by 4 bases; unmatched bases: 9. Germline V gene data show CDR1 as MNHEY and CDR2 as SMNVEV (reference sequence). The CDR3 DNA follows: TGTGCCAGCAGACCCGGGGGGGGACAGAATCAGCCCCAGCATTTT. Translated, it gives CASRPGGGQNQPQHF.

The chain joins TRBV28 to TRBJ2-5; the match to TRBD2 covers 12 bases. The J call is doubtful: the DNA matches TRBJ2-7 better. Per germline, CDR1 MDHEN and CDR2 SYDVKM. The CDR3 is made up of 15 amino acids. The CDR3 sequence is CASTSGRPVDYEQYF. CDR3 DNA sequence: TGTGCCAGTACTAGCGGGAGGCCCGTGGACTACGAGCAGTACTTC.

The chain couples TRBV6-5 to TRBJ1-2; 7 bases agree with TRBD1. The germline CDR1 and CDR2 sequences are MNHEY and SVGAGI. The CDR3 has 13 amino acids. The trim removed 2 bases at V and 8 bases at J, leaving 5 bases unmatched. The CDR3 reads CASSYTDRRGYTF. The CDR3 region has the DNA TGTGCCAGCAGTTACACGGACAGGAGGGGCTACACCTTC.

This chain connects TRBV6-6 to TRBJ2-3; 10 bases agree with TRBD2. The V segment lost 6 bases and the J segment 3 bases; nucleotides outside the gene matches: 3. This CDR3 comprises 14 residues. Germline assignment: CDR1 MNHNY and CDR2 SVGAGI (reference sequence). DNA of the CDR3: TGTGCCAGCAGGGCTAGCGGGAGTACAGATACGCAGTATTTT. Its translation: CASRASGSTDTQYF.

The chain recombines TRBV1 with TRBJ2-3; the listed D gene, TRBD2, was not tested against the DNA. TRBV1 has pseudogene status. The CDR3 runs to 16 residues. The CDR3 here is CTSRRQYAGTADTQYF. In nucleotides, the CDR3 is TGCACCAGCCGGAGACAGTACGCGGGGACCGCGGATACGCAGTATTTT.

This clone was seen only a few times. The chain uses TRBV30 and TRBJ2-3; TRBD2 might be the D (5 bases). Trimming took 0 bases from V and 3 from J, leaving 10 bases between them. In germline, CDR1 is GTSNPN, CDR2 SVGIG (reference sequence). The CDR3 length is 14 residues. DNA for the CDR3: TGTGCCTGGAGTGTGGGAGTGGGGACAGATACGCAGTATTTT. Protein sequence: CAWSVGVGTDTQYF.

This chain joins TRBV19 and TRBJ2-3; 10 nucleotides line up with TRBD1. The V gene's germline CDR1 is LNHDA and CDR2 SQIVND (reference sequence). J was trimmed by 1 base and V by 7 bases; bases with no gene match: 11. The CDR3 extends over 17 amino acids. The CDR3 DNA reads TGTGCCAGTACTAACATAGAGGGGACAGGGGGCACAGATACGCAGTATTTT. It is translated as CASTNIEGTGGTDTQYF.

The V call is TRBV4-3, the J call TRBJ1-3; 7 nucleotides agree with TRBD1. J gave up 2 bases and V 5 bases, and 6 bases lay outside the gene matches. This CDR3 spans 15 amino acids. CDR1 is LGHNA and CDR2 is YSLEER in the germline V gene. CDR3 DNA sequence: TGCGCCAGCAGCGTGAAAACAGGGGCTGGAAACACCATATATTTT. Translating it yields CASSVKTGAGNTIYF.

The V call is TRBV6-5, the J call TRBJ1-1; D is perhaps TRBD1 (6 bases). Germline-derived CDR1 and CDR2 are MNHEY and SVGAGI. The length of the CDR3 is 12 residues. The V end was cut by 2 bases, the J end by 7 bases, with 8 bases between. CDR3 sequence reads: CASSYQGGEAFF. CDR3 DNA sequence: TGTGCCAGCAGTTACCAAGGGGGTGAAGCTTTCTTT.

The V and J genes are TRBV5-1 and TRBJ2-5; the D gene is possibly TRBD2 (6 bases). Germline CDR1 is SGHRS and CDR2 is YFSETQ. Trimming took 0 bases from V and 4 from J, leaving 10 bases between them. The CDR3 length is 14 residues. Here the CDR3 reads CASSLDVGGETQYF. The CDR3 DNA sequence: TGCGCCAGCAGCTTGGATGTGGGGGGAGAGACCCAGTACTTC.

The chain joins TRBV2 to TRBJ1-2, with D hard to call. Germline CDR1 SNHLY, CDR2 FYNNEI. The V and J ends lost 4 bases and 4 bases respectively, with 10 bases between them. This CDR3 comprises 13 residues. This chain's CDR3 is CASSVGRFYGYTF. Written as DNA, the CDR3 is TGTGCCAGCAGTGTTGGGCGGTTCTATGGCTACACCTTC.

Remarks on this clone: The germline gene is not matched at one end of the junction; a read error may be the cause. The rearrangement uses TRBV5-1 and TRBJ2-3, with D unresolved. Germline V lookup: CDR1 SGHRS, CDR2 YFSETQ. There are 14 residues in the CDR3. The CDR3 region has the DNA TGCGCCGGCAGCTTCCTAGGTTACACAGATACGCAGTATTTT. This translates into CAGSFLGYTDTQYF.

This chain connects TRBV5-6 to TRBJ2-5; D not certain. The CDR3 extends over 15 amino acids. V was cut by 1 base and J by 4 bases, with 14 bases left in between. Germline CDR1 SGHDT, CDR2 YYEEEE. Here the CDR3 DNA reads TGTGCCAGCAGCTTGATAGGGCTGGAAGGAGAGACCCAGTACTTC. Translated, it gives CASSLIGLEGETQYF.

The V gene is TRBV2, the J gene TRBJ2-3; no clear D. CDR1 is SNHLY and CDR2 is FYNNEI in the germline V gene. The V end was cut by 0 bases, the J end by 7 bases, with 8 bases between. CDR3 length: 13 amino acids. In nucleotides, the CDR3 is TGTGCCAGCAGTGAAGCGAGTGCGAATACGCAGTATTTT. This encodes CASSEASANTQYF.

This clone turned up a few times. This rearrangement joins TRBV5-1 to TRBJ2-1, with D perhaps matching TRBD2 (6 bases). The V gene lost 4 bases and the J gene lost 0 bases, with 11 bases spanning the gap. The CDR3 contains 15 residues. The germline V gene encodes CDR1 SGHRS and CDR2 YFSETQ. CDR3 DNA sequence: TGCGCCAGCAGCCCGGAGGGCAGCTCCTACAATGAGCAGTTCTTC. It specifies CASSPEGSSYNEQFF.

The genes are TRBV5-1 and TRBJ1-6; 8 bases fit TRBD1. This CDR3 spans 17 amino acids. Germline assignment: CDR1 SGHRS and CDR2 YFSETQ. V lost 0 bases, J lost 9 bases, and 11 bases stayed unmatched. CDR3 loop: CASSLEGRQGSGSPLHF. In DNA, the CDR3 is TGCGCCAGCAGCTTGGAGGGTAGACAGGGGAGCGGTTCACCCCTCCACTTT.

The chain joins TRBV19 to TRBJ2-3; no reliable D call. V was trimmed by 6 bases and J by 0 bases, leaving 10 bases between them. The CDR3 length is 14 residues. Germline V gene data show CDR1 as LNHDA and CDR2 as SQIVND (reference sequence). CDR3 nucleotides: TGTGCCAGTAGCCATCTTACGAGCACAGATACGCAGTATTTT. Its translation is CASSHLTSTDTQYF.

This chain uses TRBV7-2 with TRBJ1-2; D is ambiguous. Germline V gene data show CDR1 as SGHTA and CDR2 as FQGNSA. This CDR3 spans 14 amino acids. The germline V and J ends were trimmed by 4 bases and 5 bases, with 14 bases remaining between them. The CDR3 spells CASSSRLPYYGYTF. DNA for the CDR3: TGTGCCAGCAGCTCCAGACTACCCTATTATGGCTACACCTTC.

This clone was seen more than once but under ten times. The rearrangement links TRBV28 to TRBJ1-3; TRBD1 might be the D (5 bases). Between the trimmed V and J ends, which lost 3 bases and 5 bases, there was a span of 14 bases. This CDR3 has 15 amino acids. In germline, CDR1 is MDHEN, CDR2 SYDVKM. DNA of the CDR3: TGTGCCAGCAGTTTTAGTCTCGCAGGGAGAAACACCATATATTTT. Encoded protein: CASSFSLAGRNTIYF.